The sequence of this T cell receptor beta chain was determined in a study of CD8+ T cells in alopecia areata. The overall study: Tofacitinib administration to treated patients was oral, at 5 to 10 mg twice daily.

Findings of the study overall: Normal skin's resident alphabeta T cells are sequenced alongside lesional scalp T cells. Lesional scalp displayed greater clonality than normal scalp, most notably in alopecia totalis/universalis.

This clone was detected only a few times. Its antigen is not known. The CDR3 covers 17 residues. CDR1 and CDR2 from the germline V gene are GTSNPN and SVGIG (reference sequence). The trim removed 4 bases at V and 0 bases at J, leaving 11 bases unmatched. RNA was extracted and reverse transcribed into cDNA as the sequencing template. Generated by immunoSEQ multiplex PCR, the TCRdb table keeps only in-frame clones and is missing some. The sample records about 140,000 clones, roughly 61% being singletons. V gene TRBV30 combines with J gene TRBJ2-3; 9 nucleotides match TRBD2. This receptor was identified in a human donor with alopecia areata. The sample was CD4+ T cells sorted from blood, taken at week 0. The CDR3 nucleotides are TGTGCCTGGACTCTAGGCGGGGGGGCCTCTAGCACAGATACGCAGTATTTT. This sequence encodes CAWTLGGGASSTDTQYF.